These T cell receptor beta chains were read from a single sample in a study of blood T cell repertoires in COVID-19. TCRdb keeps only in-frame clones here, not all; method: immunoSEQ multiplex PCR. The sample contains fewer than 350,000 clones, 88% of which appear only once. The sequencing input was peripheral blood. Receptors originate from a man younger than 30 with active or convalescent COVID-19. Each CDR3 is given with its conserved first and last residue. The D gene is left open where the match is weak. Where a row states a size, it is once, few, many or the class of an expanded clone; other rows omit it.

D gene: .; J gene: TRBJ2-7; V gene: TRBV29-1; clone size: once; CDR3 protein: CSVGGLFYEQYF; CDR3 DNA: TGCAGCGTTGGGGGACTGTTCTACGAGCAGTACTTC
D gene: .; J gene: TRBJ1-1; V gene: TRBV5-1; clone size: .; CDR3 protein: CASSLTENTEAFF; CDR3 DNA: TGCGCCAGCAGCTTGACAGAGAACACTGAAGCTTTCTTT
D gene: .; J gene: TRBJ1-6; V gene: TRBV6-5; clone size: .; CDR3 protein: CASTITSPPLHF; CDR3 DNA: TGTGCCAGCACCATTACTTCCCCACCCCTCCACTTT
D gene: TRBD1; J gene: TRBJ2-5; V gene: TRBV15; clone size: .; CDR3 protein: CATSRYPGDRETQYF; CDR3 DNA: TGTGCCACCAGCAGATACCCCGGGGACAGAGAGACCCAGTACTTC
D gene: .; J gene: TRBJ1-1; V gene: TRBV13; clone size: few; CDR3 protein: CASSLDGAEAFF; CDR3 DNA: TGTGCCAGCAGCTTAGACGGGGCTGAAGCTTTCTTT
D gene: .; J gene: TRBJ2-7; V gene: TRBV29-1; clone size: .; CDR3 protein: CSVVRDKQYF; CDR3 DNA: TGCAGCGTTGTTCGCGACAAACAGTACTTC
D gene: .; J gene: TRBJ1-1; V gene: TRBV4-1; clone size: .; CDR3 protein: CASSPHNLNTEAFF; CDR3 DNA: TGCGCCAGCAGCCCTCATAACTTGAACACTGAAGCTTTCTTT
D gene: TRBD1; J gene: TRBJ2-7; V gene: TRBV12-3/TRBV12-4; clone size: .; CDR3 protein: CASKGTGHEQYF; CDR3 DNA: TGTGCCAGCAAAGGGACAGGGCATGAGCAGTACTTC
D gene: TRBD1; J gene: TRBJ1-5; V gene: TRBV6-2/TRBV6-3; clone size: .; CDR3 protein: CASSLGQGVQPQHF; CDR3 DNA: TGTGCCAGCAGCCTGGGACAGGGTGTTCAGCCCCAGCATTTT
D gene: TRBD1; J gene: TRBJ2-7; V gene: TRBV11-2; clone size: .; CDR3 protein: CASSLDRGGYTYEQYF; CDR3 DNA: TGTGCCAGCAGCTTAGATCGAGGGGGCTATACCTACGAGCAGTACTTC
D gene: TRBD1; J gene: TRBJ1-1; V gene: TRBV11-2; clone size: .; CDR3 protein: CASSYGQGGTEAFF; CDR3 DNA: TGTGCCAGCAGCTACGGACAGGGCGGCACTGAAGCTTTCTTT
D gene: .; J gene: TRBJ1-5; V gene: TRBV15; clone size: few; CDR3 protein: CATSRPSVQPQHF; CDR3 DNA: TGTGCCACCAGCAGGCCAAGCGTTCAGCCCCAGCATTTT
D gene: .; J gene: TRBJ1-3; V gene: TRBV6-5; clone size: .; CDR3 protein: CASRDSSGNTIYF; CDR3 DNA: TGTGCCAGCAGGGACAGTTCTGGAAACACCATATATTTT
D gene: TRBD1; J gene: TRBJ2-1; V gene: TRBV6-6; clone size: .; CDR3 protein: CASRRNPGQGLAEQFF; CDR3 DNA: TGTGCCAGCAGAAGAAATCCGGGACAGGGTTTGGCTGAGCAGTTCTTC
D gene: TRBD1; J gene: TRBJ1-2; V gene: TRBV29-1; clone size: few; CDR3 protein: CTGQGAYGYTF; CDR3 DNA: TGCACGGGACAGGGGGCATATGGCTACACCTTC
D gene: .; J gene: TRBJ1-1; V gene: TRBV9; clone size: .; CDR3 protein: CASSVQGMNTEAFF; CDR3 DNA: TGTGCCAGCAGCGTCCAGGGCATGAACACTGAAGCTTTCTTT
D gene: TRBD2; J gene: TRBJ2-1; V gene: TRBV5-1; clone size: .; CDR3 protein: CASSLSGGYYNEQFF; CDR3 DNA: TGCGCCAGCAGCTTATCGGGGGGGTATTACAATGAGCAGTTCTTC
D gene: .; J gene: TRBJ2-7; V gene: TRBV6-5; clone size: .; CDR3 protein: CASSYSGHPYEQYF; CDR3 DNA: TGTGCCAGCAGTTACTCGGGCCACCCCTACGAGCAGTACTTC
D gene: TRBD2; J gene: TRBJ2-2; V gene: TRBV10-3; clone size: .; CDR3 protein: CAIHGGAGYSNTGELFF; CDR3 DNA: TGTGCCATCCACGGAGGAGCGGGGTACTCGAACACCGGGGAGCTGTTTTTT
D gene: TRBD2; J gene: TRBJ2-3; V gene: TRBV6-2/TRBV6-3; clone size: .; CDR3 protein: CASSYKLAEGTDTQYF; CDR3 DNA: TGTGCCAGCAGTTACAAACTAGCGGAGGGCACAGATACGCAGTATTTT
D gene: TRBD1; J gene: TRBJ1-1; V gene: TRBV3-1/TRBV3-2; clone size: .; CDR3 protein: CASSQAGTGILNTEAFF; CDR3 DNA: TGTGCCAGCAGCCAAGCAGGGACAGGGATCTTGAACACTGAAGCTTTCTTT
D gene: TRBD1; J gene: TRBJ2-1; V gene: TRBV7-9; clone size: .; CDR3 protein: CASSLDRRIHNEQFF; CDR3 DNA: TGTGCCAGCAGCTTGGACAGGAGGATCCACAATGAGCAGTTCTTC
D gene: .; J gene: TRBJ1-1; V gene: TRBV18; clone size: .; CDR3 protein: CASSPSNAEAFF; CDR3 DNA: TGTGCCAGCTCACCGTCTAACGCTGAAGCTTTCTTT
D gene: .; J gene: TRBJ1-1; V gene: TRBV11-1; clone size: .; CDR3 protein: CASSLALERAAAFF; CDR3 DNA: TGTGCCAGCAGCTTAGCGCTCGAGAGGGCGGCAGCTTTCTTT
D gene: .; J gene: TRBJ1-1; V gene: TRBV10-1; clone size: .; CDR3 protein: CASSVRQGSEAFF; CDR3 DNA: TGCGCCAGCAGTGTCAGGCAGGGCTCTGAAGCTTTCTTT
D gene: TRBD2; J gene: TRBJ2-1; V gene: TRBV6-2/TRBV6-3; clone size: .; CDR3 protein: CASSAAGGLAGEQFF; CDR3 DNA: TGTGCCAGCAGTGCAGCCGGCGGACTAGCTGGTGAGCAGTTCTTC
D gene: .; J gene: TRBJ1-1; V gene: TRBV18; clone size: .; CDR3 protein: CASSSIYGTEAFF; CDR3 DNA: TGTGCCAGCTCATCCATCTATGGCACTGAAGCTTTCTTT
D gene: .; J gene: TRBJ1-5; V gene: TRBV4-1; clone size: .; CDR3 protein: CASSQEGNSYQPQHF; CDR3 DNA: TGCGCCAGCAGCCAAGAAGGTAACAGCTATCAGCCCCAGCATTTT
D gene: TRBD1; J gene: TRBJ1-1; V gene: TRBV2; clone size: .; CDR3 protein: CASPGTGASTEAFF; CDR3 DNA: TGTGCCAGCCCCGGGACAGGGGCCTCCACTGAAGCTTTCTTT
D gene: .; J gene: TRBJ1-3; V gene: TRBV11-2; clone size: few; CDR3 protein: CASSESGNTIYF; CDR3 DNA: TGTGCCAGCAGCGAGTCTGGAAACACCATATATTTT
D gene: .; J gene: TRBJ1-4; V gene: TRBV21-1; clone size: .; CDR3 protein: CASSPESLNEKLFF; CDR3 DNA: TGTGCCAGCAGCCCCGAGAGCCTAAATGAAAAACTGTTTTTT
D gene: .; J gene: TRBJ1-3; V gene: TRBV9; clone size: .; CDR3 protein: CASSVGLGGVGNTIYF; CDR3 DNA: TGTGCCAGCAGCGTAGGTTTAGGGGGAGTCGGAAACACCATATATTTT
D gene: .; J gene: TRBJ2-2; V gene: TRBV27; clone size: .; CDR3 protein: CASSEMNTGELFF; CDR3 DNA: TGTGCCAGCAGTGAGATGAACACCGGGGAGCTGTTTTTT
D gene: TRBD2; J gene: TRBJ2-2; V gene: TRBV19; clone size: .; CDR3 protein: CASRNLLASGELFF; CDR3 DNA: TGTGCCAGTAGGAACTTACTAGCGTCCGGGGAGCTGTTTTTT
D gene: .; J gene: TRBJ2-3; V gene: TRBV5-1; clone size: .; CDR3 protein: CASSPRAGDTQYF; CDR3 DNA: TGCGCCAGCAGCCCCCGGGCGGGGGATACGCAGTATTTT
D gene: TRBD1; J gene: TRBJ2-3; V gene: TRBV5-6; clone size: .; CDR3 protein: CASSSSDRGYTDTQYF; CDR3 DNA: TGTGCCAGCAGCTCCTCGGACAGGGGATACACAGATACGCAGTATTTT
D gene: .; J gene: TRBJ1-2; V gene: TRBV25-1; clone size: .; CDR3 protein: CASKGGNYGYTF; CDR3 DNA: TGTGCCAGCAAAGGCGGAAACTATGGCTACACCTTC
D gene: .; J gene: TRBJ2-1; V gene: TRBV14; clone size: .; CDR3 protein: CASSQVRFRQFF; CDR3 DNA: TGTGCCAGCAGCCAGGTGCGGTTTAGGCAGTTCTTC
D gene: .; J gene: TRBJ1-1; V gene: TRBV27; clone size: .; CDR3 protein: CASSLLGVGTRNTEAFF; CDR3 DNA: TGTGCCAGCAGTTTATTAGGGGTCGGGACAAGGAACACTGAAGCTTTCTTT
D gene: TRBD2; J gene: TRBJ2-7; V gene: TRBV27; clone size: .; CDR3 protein: CASSLRGLAGSAYEQYF; CDR3 DNA: TGTGCCAGCAGTTTAAGAGGACTAGCGGGGTCCGCCTACGAGCAGTACTTC
D gene: .; J gene: TRBJ1-3; V gene: TRBV4-2; clone size: .; CDR3 protein: CASSQDRGSGNTIYF; CDR3 DNA: TGTGCCAGCAGCCAAGATCGGGGTTCTGGAAACACCATATATTTT
D gene: .; J gene: TRBJ2-1; V gene: TRBV4-2; clone size: few; CDR3 protein: CASSLHPGSSYNEQFF; CDR3 DNA: TGTGCCAGCAGTCTTCACCCCGGGAGCTCCTACAATGAGCAGTTCTTC
D gene: .; J gene: TRBJ2-2; V gene: TRBV10-2; clone size: .; CDR3 protein: CASSDRDTGELFF; CDR3 DNA: TGCGCCAGCAGTGACAGGGACACCGGGGAGCTGTTTTTT
D gene: TRBD1; J gene: TRBJ2-5; V gene: TRBV19; clone size: .; CDR3 protein: CASSARDSILQETQYF; CDR3 DNA: TGTGCCAGTAGTGCTCGGGACAGCATACTTCAAGAGACCCAGTACTTC
D gene: TRBD1; J gene: TRBJ2-7; V gene: TRBV11-1; clone size: .; CDR3 protein: CATSTLDRAGEQYF; CDR3 DNA: TGTGCCACCTCGACTCTAGACAGGGCAGGCGAGCAGTACTTC
D gene: .; J gene: TRBJ1-3; V gene: TRBV11-2; clone size: .; CDR3 protein: CASSFRSSGNTIYF; CDR3 DNA: TGTGCCAGCAGCTTCCGGAGCTCTGGAAACACCATATATTTT
D gene: .; J gene: TRBJ1-2; V gene: TRBV7-2; clone size: .; CDR3 protein: CASSPNPVGSLYYGYTF; CDR3 DNA: TGTGCCAGCAGCCCCAATCCAGTGGGGAGCCTTTACTATGGCTACACCTTC
D gene: .; J gene: TRBJ2-3; V gene: TRBV10-3; clone size: .; CDR3 protein: CAISGSGGTDTQYF; CDR3 DNA: TGTGCCATCAGTGGTTCAGGGGGCACAGATACGCAGTATTTT
D gene: TRBD1; J gene: TRBJ2-7; V gene: TRBV9; clone size: .; CDR3 protein: CASSPTGAAGSYEQYF; CDR3 DNA: TGTGCCAGCAGCCCAACAGGGGCGGCAGGTTCCTACGAGCAGTACTTC
D gene: TRBD1; J gene: TRBJ1-6; V gene: TRBV27; clone size: few; CDR3 protein: CASKRRQGARSSPLHF; CDR3 DNA: TGTGCCAGCAAACGAAGACAGGGGGCGCGTAGTTCACCCCTCCACTTT
D gene: TRBD1; J gene: TRBJ2-1; V gene: TRBV9; clone size: .; CDR3 protein: CASSDSPGTGDYNEQFF; CDR3 DNA: TGTGCCAGCAGCGACTCGCCGGGGACAGGGGACTACAATGAGCAGTTCTTC
D gene: .; J gene: TRBJ1-3; V gene: TRBV7-9; clone size: .; CDR3 protein: CASTNAGGTGNTIYF; CDR3 DNA: TGTGCCAGCACCAACGCCGGGGGGACTGGAAACACCATATATTTT
D gene: TRBD1; J gene: TRBJ1-2; V gene: TRBV24-1; clone size: .; CDR3 protein: CATRLLPTGWCNYGYTF; CDR3 DNA: TGTGCCACCAGACTACTCCCGACAGGGTGGTGTAACTATGGCTACACCTTC
D gene: .; J gene: TRBJ1-2; V gene: TRBV7-2; clone size: .; CDR3 protein: CASSLVGHGIGYTF; CDR3 DNA: TGTGCCAGCAGCTTAGTGGGGCATGGCATAGGCTACACCTTC